This TCR beta chain was recovered during a study of blood T cell repertoires in COVID-19. Across the whole study: Sites across the United States, Italy and Spain contributed samples from acute and convalescent COVID-19. The cDNA or gDNA used as material had been derived from T cells, B-cell-depleted T cells, or PBMCs.

Original processing notes: Nucleated cell counts were estimated from reference gene primer amplification. Repertoires were generated with immunoSEQ multiplex PCR, while TCRdb's copy carries only in-frame clones and drops some. Clone size and the V and J calls come from that table; the DNA yielded D and trimming. The top ten hold approximately 2.4% of the sample, which has roughly 140,000 clones, approximately 91% seen once. Germline CDR1 reads PRHDT; CDR2 reads FYEKMQ (reference sequence). Trimming left V 0 bases short and J 0 bases short, with 9 bases between. This CDR3 comprises 16 residues. Sequencing was done on a sample of peripheral blood. This chain links TRBV13 with TRBJ1-3, with D hard to call. This clonotype was obtained from a woman in her sixties or seventies with acute or convalescent COVID-19. The CDR3 is CASSLGRVTSGNTIYF. The CDR3 bases are TGTGCCAGCAGCTTAGGACGCGTTACCTCTGGAAACACCATATATTTT. Together with reference TRBV13 and TRBJ1-3, the CDR3 gives the full variable domain: AAGVIQSPRHLIKEKRETATLKCYPIPRHDTVYWYQQGPGQDPQFLISFYEKMQSDKGSIPDRFSAQQFSDYHSELNMSSLELGDSALYFCASSLGRVTSGNTIYFGEGSWLTVV.